This TCR beta chain was recorded in a study of T cell responses to AZD1222 COVID-19 vaccine. Overall study: Pooling covered second doses at about 4 or about 12 weeks.

V gave up 2 bases and J gave up 2 bases, with 2 bases separating them. The CDR3 sequence is 12 residues long. Germline lookup yields CDR1 KGHSH and CDR2 LQKENI. Regarding this clone: The antigen remains undetermined.

Broader study findings: Spike-specific TCR breadth and depth were elevated following two AZD1222 doses. Reports say nearly half of spike-specific TCRs go after unmutated variant regions. Among the donors, most were white British and more were female, and clonal diversity was possibly underestimated.

Method: immunoSEQ multiplex PCR; TCRdb's copy keeps in-frame clones and lacks some. The sample includes about 35,000 clones, 75% to 90% of them seen just once. This clonotype originated in an adult in good health. V gene TRBV18 combines with J gene TRBJ2-3; the D is unclear. The material sequenced was peripheral blood, taken on day 0 of AZD1222 vaccination. The CDR3 sequence: CASSPSTDTQYF. The CDR3 DNA sequence: TGTGCCAGCTCACCATCCACAGATACGCAGTATTTT.